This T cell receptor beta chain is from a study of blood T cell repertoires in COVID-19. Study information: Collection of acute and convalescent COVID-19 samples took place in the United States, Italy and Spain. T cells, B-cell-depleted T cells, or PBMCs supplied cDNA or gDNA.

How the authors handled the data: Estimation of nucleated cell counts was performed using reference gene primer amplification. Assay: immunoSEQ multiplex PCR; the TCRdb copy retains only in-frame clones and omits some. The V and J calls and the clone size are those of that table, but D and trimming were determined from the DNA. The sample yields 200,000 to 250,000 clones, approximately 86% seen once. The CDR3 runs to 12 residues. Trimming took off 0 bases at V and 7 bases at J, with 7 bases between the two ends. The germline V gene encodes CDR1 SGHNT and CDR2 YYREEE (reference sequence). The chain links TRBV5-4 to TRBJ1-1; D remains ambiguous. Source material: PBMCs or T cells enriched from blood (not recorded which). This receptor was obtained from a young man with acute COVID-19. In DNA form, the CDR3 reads TGTGCCAGCAGCTTGGCACAGAATGAAGCTTTCTTT. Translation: CASSLAQNEAFF.